These 2 T cell receptor beta chains were all obtained from the same sample, sequenced in a study of blood T cell repertoires in COVID-19. Repertoires were generated with immunoSEQ multiplex PCR, while TCRdb's copy carries only in-frame clones and drops some. This table has roughly 100,000 clones, roughly four fifths appearing once. What was sequenced was peripheral blood. These receptors were taken from a woman aged 65 to 85 with acute or convalescent COVID-19.

As DNA, the CDR3 is TGTGCCAGCAGCTTATCAGGGTACGAGCAGTACTTC. Encoded protein: CASSLSGYEQYF. V is TRBV7-2 and J is TRBJ2-7; possibly TRBD1 for D (5 bases). V shed 2 bases and J shed 4 bases, with 6 bases lying between them. Germline-derived CDR1 and CDR2 are SGHTA and FQGNSA. The CDR3 spans 12 residues.

V is TRBV19 and J is TRBJ1-4, with 7 positions matching TRBD1. The CDR3 is 15 amino acids. J lost 8 bases, V lost 3 bases, and 9 bases had no gene match. Germline CDR1 is LNHDA and CDR2 is SQIVND (reference sequence). The CDR3 sequence is CASSILRGRREKLFF. The CDR3 nucleotides are TGTGCCAGTAGTATCCTAAGGGGGCGAAGAGAAAAACTGTTTTTT. Looking up the rest from reference TRBV19 and TRBJ1-4 gives the full variable domain: DGGITQSPKYLFRKEGQNVTLSCEQNLNHDAMYWYRQDPGQGLRLIYYSQIVNDFQKGDIAEGYSVSREKKESFPLTVTSAQKNPTAFYLCASSILRGRREKLFFGSGTQLSVL.